This TCR beta chain was observed in a study of T-cell reconstitution after alpha-beta-depleted transplantation in children. The TCRbeta library was prepared with unique molecular identifiers. TCRdb fed the PCR reads into MiXCR, producing one record per CDR3 protein. The data contain about 610,000 distinct CDR3 sequences, over 9.5% of them singletons. Looked up from germline, CDR1 is DFQATT and CDR2 is SNEGSKA (reference sequence). V lost 6 bases and J lost 1, with 10 bases in between. The length of the CDR3 is 13 residues. This clonotype was seen a handful of times. J is TRBJ2-1 and V is TRBV20-1; D is possibly TRBD2 (5 bases). The sequence was obtained from a human donor who donated a stem cell graft to a child with acute myeloid leukemia. Sequenced material: PBMCs from the stem cell graft donor, taken from the stem cell graft. The CDR3, as DNA: TGCAGTGCGGAACAGCGGTCCTACAATGAGCAGTTCTTC. Translation: CSAEQRSYNEQFF.